This T cell receptor (beta chain) is from a study of shared clonotypes between healthy human individuals. Study findings and constraints: The low donor count limited represented genetic and exposure-history diversity.

Comments on this clone: Its antigen is currently unknown.

Trimming left V 5 bases short and J 0 bases short, with 11 bases between. The CDR3 is 14 residues long. CDR1 MNHEY and CDR2 SVGAGI come from the germline V gene. Naive CD8 isolation took CD45RO-negative cells positively selected for CCR7 and excluded terminally differentiated effector memory CD45RA+ cells. Each of the donors was a healthy adult who was HIV-negative and had not had a recent acute infection or vaccination. Original analysis: Filtering of immunoSEQ junctional sequences could not match full-length read filtering. Measured with immunoSEQ multiplex PCR; TCRdb has only the in-frame clones, and not every one. V, J and clone size derive from that table, while D and trimming were established from the DNA sequence. The repertoire holds about 2.1 million clones, more than 85% seen once, with 1.5% to 2% in the top ten.

Specimen: naive CD8+ T cells from PBMCs. The chain recombines TRBV6-5 with TRBJ2-7, with D perhaps TRBD1 (5 bases). The sequence came from a man between 18 and 35 years old in good health. Some clones in this sample may be carry-over from other donors' samples. Written as DNA, the CDR3 is TGTGCCAGCAGTGCAAGGGGAAGCTCCTACGAGCAGTACTTC. It specifies CASSARGSSYEQYF.